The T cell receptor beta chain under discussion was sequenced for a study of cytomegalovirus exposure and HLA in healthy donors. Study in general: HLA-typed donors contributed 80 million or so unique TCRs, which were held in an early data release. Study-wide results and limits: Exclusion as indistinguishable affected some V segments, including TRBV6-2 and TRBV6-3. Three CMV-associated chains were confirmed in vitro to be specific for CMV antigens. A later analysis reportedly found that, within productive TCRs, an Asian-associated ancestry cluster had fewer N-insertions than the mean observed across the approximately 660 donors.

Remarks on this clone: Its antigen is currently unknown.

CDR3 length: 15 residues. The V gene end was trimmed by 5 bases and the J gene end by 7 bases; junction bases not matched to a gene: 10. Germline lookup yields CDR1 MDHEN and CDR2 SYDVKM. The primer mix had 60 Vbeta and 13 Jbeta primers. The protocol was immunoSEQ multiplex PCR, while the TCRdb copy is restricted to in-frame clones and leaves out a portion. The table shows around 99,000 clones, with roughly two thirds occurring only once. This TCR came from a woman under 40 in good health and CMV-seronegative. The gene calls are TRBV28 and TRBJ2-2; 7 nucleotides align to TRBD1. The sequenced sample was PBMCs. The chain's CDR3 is CASSPPGQRGGELFF. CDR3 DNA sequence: TGTGCCAGCAGTCCCCCGGGACAGCGAGGCGGGGAGCTGTTTTTT.